This TCR beta chain is from a study of cytomegalovirus exposure and HLA in healthy donors. Study summary: From some 190 million T cells, an earlier analysis saw under 140 million unique TCR beta sequences. Overall study findings and caveats: A list of 150 or so TCR beta chains associated with cytomegalovirus was given. Rarity held for most TCR sequences, but there were some public TCRs that occurred in many donors.

As concerns this clone: Its target is unknown.

A multiplex PCR was run with 60 Vbeta primers and 13 Jbeta primers. Profiled with immunoSEQ multiplex PCR; TCRdb holds only in-frame clones, not every one. The repertoire table contains under 200,000 clones. Source material: PBMCs. This TCR was recovered from a man under 40 in good health and CMV-seronegative.

The CDR3 DNA reads as TGTGCTAGTTCTCTTTTACACTACAATGAGCAGTTCTTC. This translates into CASSLLHYNEQFF. The chain is built from TRBV12-5 and TRBJ2-1; no definite D call. V dropped 8 bases and J dropped 3 bases, with 11 bases sitting between them. Germline lookup yields CDR1 LGHNT and CDR2 FRNRAP. CDR3 length: 13 residues.